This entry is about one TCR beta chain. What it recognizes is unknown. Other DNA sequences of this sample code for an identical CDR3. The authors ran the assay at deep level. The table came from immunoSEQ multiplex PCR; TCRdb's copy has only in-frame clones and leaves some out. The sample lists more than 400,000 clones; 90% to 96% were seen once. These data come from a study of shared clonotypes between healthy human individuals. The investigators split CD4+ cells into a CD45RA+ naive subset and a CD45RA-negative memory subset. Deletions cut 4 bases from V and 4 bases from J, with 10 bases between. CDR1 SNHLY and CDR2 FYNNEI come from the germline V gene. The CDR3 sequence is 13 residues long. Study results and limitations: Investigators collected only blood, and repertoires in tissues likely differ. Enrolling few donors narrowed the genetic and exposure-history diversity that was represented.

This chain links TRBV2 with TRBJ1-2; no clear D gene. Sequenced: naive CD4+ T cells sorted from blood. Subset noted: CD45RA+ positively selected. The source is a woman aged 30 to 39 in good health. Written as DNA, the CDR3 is TGTGCCAGCAGTGTTGCGGGATTCTATGGCTACACCTTC. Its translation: CASSVAGFYGYTF.